This T cell receptor beta chain stems from a study of shared clonotypes between healthy human individuals. Findings and caveats of the study: Rarefaction analysis demonstrated incomplete sorted-subset sequencing notwithstanding large depth.

A word on this clone: The antigen is unknown.

The authors split each subset's genomic DNA evenly across several immunoSEQ plates. Sorted-subset replicate PCR reactions were performed with around 210 ng DNA, corresponding to some 32,000 T cell genomes. Profiling relied on immunoSEQ multiplex PCR, and the TCRdb table lists in-frame clones only, not all of them. The sample has hundreds of thousands of clones, about 80% seen once. The clonotype comes from a woman younger than 45 in good health. Sequencing used memory CD4+ T cells sorted from blood. Documented subset: CD45RA-negative fraction.

CDR3 bases: TGCGCCAGCAGCGAACAGGGACTAGCGGGAGGATATGAGCAGTTCTTC. This gives the protein CASSEQGLAGGYEQFF. V and J are TRBV5-1 and TRBJ2-1; 15 nucleotides line up with TRBD2. The germline gives CDR1 SGHRS, CDR2 YFSETQ. Trimming took 4 bases from V and 8 from J; bases not matched to a gene: 7. This CDR3 region has 16 residues.